The present TCR beta chain was sequenced within a study of a mutant IDH1 vaccine in newly diagnosed glioma. About this clone itself: Antigen unknown.

Noted time point: week 35, safety follow-up. Each dose delivered 300 ug of mutant IDH1 20-mer peptide subcutaneously with imiquimod. Method: immunoSEQ multiplex PCR; TCRdb's copy keeps in-frame clones and lacks some. The repertoire includes about 69,000 clones, more than 85% of them detected once, and 1.5% to 2.5% sits in the top ten. The CDR3 runs to 13 residues. Germline-derived CDR1 and CDR2 are SGHTS and YDEGEE. The V end was cut by 2 bases, the J end by 2 bases, with 6 bases between. The origin of this receptor is a man aged 30 to 45 with glioma. This sample comprised PBMCs, obtained from a glioma patient whose treatment included an IDH1 peptide vaccine. The chain has TRBV5-8 and TRBJ2-3; no clear D gene. CDR3 sequence (DNA): TGTGCCAGCAGCTTTATTTACACAGATACGCAGTATTTT. The encoded protein is CASSFIYTDTQYF.